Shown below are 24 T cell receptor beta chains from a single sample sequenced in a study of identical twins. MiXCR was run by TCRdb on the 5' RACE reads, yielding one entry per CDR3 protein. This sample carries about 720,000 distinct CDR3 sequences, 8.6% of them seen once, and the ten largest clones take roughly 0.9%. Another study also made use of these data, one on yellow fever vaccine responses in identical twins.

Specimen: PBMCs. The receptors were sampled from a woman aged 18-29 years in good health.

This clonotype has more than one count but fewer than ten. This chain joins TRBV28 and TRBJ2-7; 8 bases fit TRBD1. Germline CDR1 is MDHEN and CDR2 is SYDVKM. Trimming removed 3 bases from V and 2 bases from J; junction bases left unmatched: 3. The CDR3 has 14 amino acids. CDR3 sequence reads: CASSFAGGPYEQYF. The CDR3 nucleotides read TGTGCCAGCAGTTTTGCAGGGGGCCCCTACGAGCAGTACTTC.

The CDR3 DNA sequence: TGCAGCGTTGTACCCCCAGGCGGCAGGGTAGAGTACGAGCAGTACTTC. Protein: CSVVPPGGRVEYEQYF. The gene calls are TRBV29-1 and TRBJ2-7; TRBD1 might be the D (5 bases). Trimming took 4 bases from V and 4 from J, leaving 23 bases between them. Germline CDR1 reads SQVTM; CDR2 reads ANQGSEA. CDR3 length equals 16 residues.

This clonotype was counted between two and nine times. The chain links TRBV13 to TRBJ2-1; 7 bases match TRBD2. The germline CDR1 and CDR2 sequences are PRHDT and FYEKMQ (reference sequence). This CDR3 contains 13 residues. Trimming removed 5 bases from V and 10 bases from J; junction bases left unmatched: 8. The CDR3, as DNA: TGTGCCAGCAGCCTCCCGTTGCGGGGGGAGCAGTTCTTC. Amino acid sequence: CASSLPLRGEQFF.

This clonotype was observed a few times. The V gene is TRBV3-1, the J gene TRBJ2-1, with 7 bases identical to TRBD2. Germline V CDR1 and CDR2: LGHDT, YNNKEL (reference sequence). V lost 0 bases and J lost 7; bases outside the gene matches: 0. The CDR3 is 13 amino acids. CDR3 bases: TGTGCCAGCAGCCAAGATAGCGGGAATGAGCAGTTCTTC. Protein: CASSQDSGNEQFF.

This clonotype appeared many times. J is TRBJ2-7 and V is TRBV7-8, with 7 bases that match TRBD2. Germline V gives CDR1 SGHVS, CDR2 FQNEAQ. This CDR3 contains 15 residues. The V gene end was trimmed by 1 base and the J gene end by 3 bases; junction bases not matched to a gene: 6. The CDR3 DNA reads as TGTGCCAGCAGCTTAGTGGGAGGGCGGGACTACGAGCAGTACTTC. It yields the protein CASSLVGGRDYEQYF.

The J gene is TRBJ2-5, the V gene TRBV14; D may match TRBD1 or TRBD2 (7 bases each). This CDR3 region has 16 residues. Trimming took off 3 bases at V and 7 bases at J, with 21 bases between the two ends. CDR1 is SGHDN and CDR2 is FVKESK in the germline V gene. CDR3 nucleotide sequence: TGTGCCAGCAGCCACCAACTTCCGGGACAGCGGGGGACCCAGTACTTC. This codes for CASSHQLPGQRGTQYF.

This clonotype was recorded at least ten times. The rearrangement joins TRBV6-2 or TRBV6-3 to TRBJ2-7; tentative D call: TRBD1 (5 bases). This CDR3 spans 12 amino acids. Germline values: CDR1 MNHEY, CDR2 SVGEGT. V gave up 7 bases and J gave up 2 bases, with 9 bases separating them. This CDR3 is CASNQGTYEQYF. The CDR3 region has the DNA TGTGCCAGCAATCAGGGAACCTACGAGCAGTACTTC.

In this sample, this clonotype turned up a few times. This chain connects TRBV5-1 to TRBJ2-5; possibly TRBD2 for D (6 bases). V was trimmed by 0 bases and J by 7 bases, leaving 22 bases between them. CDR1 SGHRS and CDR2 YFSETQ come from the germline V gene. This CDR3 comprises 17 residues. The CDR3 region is CASSLDVAGNLGGTQYF. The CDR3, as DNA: TGCGCCAGCAGCTTGGATGTGGCGGGGAACCTTGGAGGGACCCAGTACTTC.

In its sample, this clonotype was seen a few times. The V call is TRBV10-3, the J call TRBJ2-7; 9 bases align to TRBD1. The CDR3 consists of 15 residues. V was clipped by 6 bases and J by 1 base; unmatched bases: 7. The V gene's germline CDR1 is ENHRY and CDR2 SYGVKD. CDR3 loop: CAIRGDREQSYEQYF. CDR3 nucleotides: TGTGCCATCAGAGGGGACAGGGAGCAGTCCTACGAGCAGTACTTC.

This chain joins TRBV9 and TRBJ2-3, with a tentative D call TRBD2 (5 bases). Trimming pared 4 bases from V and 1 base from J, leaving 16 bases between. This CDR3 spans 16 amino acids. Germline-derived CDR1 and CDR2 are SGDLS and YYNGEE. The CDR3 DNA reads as TGTGCCAGCAGCTTAAACCGCGAGGGCGGCACAGATACGCAGTATTTT. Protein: CASSLNREGGTDTQYF.

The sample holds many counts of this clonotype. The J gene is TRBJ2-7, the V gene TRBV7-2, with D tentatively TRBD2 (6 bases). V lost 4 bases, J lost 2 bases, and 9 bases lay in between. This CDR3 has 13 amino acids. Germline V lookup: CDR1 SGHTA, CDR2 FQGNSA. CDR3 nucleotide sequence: TGTGCCAGCAGCTCGCGACTAGCCTACGAGCAGTACTTC. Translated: CASSSRLAYEQYF.

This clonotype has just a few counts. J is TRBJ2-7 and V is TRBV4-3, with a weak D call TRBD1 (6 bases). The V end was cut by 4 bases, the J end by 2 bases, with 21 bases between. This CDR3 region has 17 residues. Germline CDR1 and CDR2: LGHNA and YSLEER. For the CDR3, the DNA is TGCGCCAGCAGCCTCACCCTGCCTTCGGGACATCCCTACGAGCAGTACTTC. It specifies CASSLTLPSGHPYEQYF.

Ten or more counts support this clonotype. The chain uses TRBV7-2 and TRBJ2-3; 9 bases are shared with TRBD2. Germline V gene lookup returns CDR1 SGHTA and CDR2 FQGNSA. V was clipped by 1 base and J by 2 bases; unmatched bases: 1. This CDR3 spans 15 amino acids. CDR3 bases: TGTGCCAGCAGCTTAGGCGGGAGGGCCACAGATACGCAGTATTTT. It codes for CASSLGGRATDTQYF.

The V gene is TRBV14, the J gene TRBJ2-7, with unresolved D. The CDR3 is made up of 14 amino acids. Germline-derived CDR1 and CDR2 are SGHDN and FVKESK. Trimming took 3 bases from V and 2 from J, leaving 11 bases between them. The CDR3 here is CASSQGYSAYEQYF. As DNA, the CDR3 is TGTGCCAGCAGCCAGGGTTACTCTGCCTACGAGCAGTACTTC.

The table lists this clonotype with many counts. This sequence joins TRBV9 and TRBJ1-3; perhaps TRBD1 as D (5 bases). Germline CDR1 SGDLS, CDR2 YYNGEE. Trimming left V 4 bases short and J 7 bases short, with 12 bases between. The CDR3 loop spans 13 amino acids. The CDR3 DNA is TGTGCCAGCAGCCCCGGGGGGGTGAACACCATATATTTT. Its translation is CASSPGGVNTIYF.

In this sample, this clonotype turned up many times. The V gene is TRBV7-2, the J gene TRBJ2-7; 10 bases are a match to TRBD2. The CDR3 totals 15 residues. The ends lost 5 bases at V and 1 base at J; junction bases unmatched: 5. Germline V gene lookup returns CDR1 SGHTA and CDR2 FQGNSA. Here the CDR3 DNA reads TGTGCCAGCAGCCCTACACTAGCGGGGTCCTACGAGCAGTACTTC. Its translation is CASSPTLAGSYEQYF.

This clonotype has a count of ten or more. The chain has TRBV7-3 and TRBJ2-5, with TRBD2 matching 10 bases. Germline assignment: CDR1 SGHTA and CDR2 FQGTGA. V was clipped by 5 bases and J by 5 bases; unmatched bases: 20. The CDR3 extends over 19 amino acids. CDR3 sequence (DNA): TGTGCCAGCAGCCCTCATTTAGATCCTAGCGGGGGATACTTGGAGACCCAGTACTTC. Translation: CASSPHLDPSGGYLETQYF.

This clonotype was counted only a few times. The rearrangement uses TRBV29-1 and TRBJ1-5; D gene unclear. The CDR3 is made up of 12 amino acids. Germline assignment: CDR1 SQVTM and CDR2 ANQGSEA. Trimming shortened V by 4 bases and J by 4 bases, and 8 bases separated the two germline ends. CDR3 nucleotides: TGCAGCGTTGGTCTGGGAAATCAGCCCCAGCATTTT. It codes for CSVGLGNQPQHF.

CDR3 DNA: TGTGCCACCCAGCGGGTGGCCGGGGAGCTGTTTTTT. The encoded protein is CATQRVAGELFF. The chain recombines TRBV7-8 with TRBJ2-2, with a tentative D call TRBD2 (6 bases). V was trimmed by 10 bases and J by 6 bases, leaving 12 bases between them. This CDR3 contains 12 residues. Germline lookup yields CDR1 SGHVS and CDR2 FQNEAQ.

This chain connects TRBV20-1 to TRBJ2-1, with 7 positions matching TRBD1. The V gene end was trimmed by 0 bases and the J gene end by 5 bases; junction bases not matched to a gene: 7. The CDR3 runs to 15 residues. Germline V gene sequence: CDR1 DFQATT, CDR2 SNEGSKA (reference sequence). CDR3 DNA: TGCAGTGCTAGAGATTTTCTCGGGACAGACAATGAGCAGTTCTTC. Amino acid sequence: CSARDFLGTDNEQFF.

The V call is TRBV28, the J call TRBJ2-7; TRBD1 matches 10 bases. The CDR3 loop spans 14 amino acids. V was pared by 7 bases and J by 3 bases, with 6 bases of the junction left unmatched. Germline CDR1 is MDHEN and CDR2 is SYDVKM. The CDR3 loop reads CASTLTGGIYEQYF. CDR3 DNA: TGTGCCAGCACCTTGACAGGGGGCATCTACGAGCAGTACTTC. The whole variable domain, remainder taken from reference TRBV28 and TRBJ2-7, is DVKVTQSSRYLVKRTGEKVFLECVQDMDHENMFWYRQDPGLGLRLIYFSYDVKMKEKGDIPEGYSVSREKKERFSLILESASTNQTSMYLCASTLTGGIYEQYFGPGTRLTVT.

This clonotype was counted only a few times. CDR3 nucleotides: TGTGCCAGCAGCCAAGATTCTGGGGGTCCCGGGGAGCTGTTTTTT. Its protein product is CASSQDSGGPGELFF. V is TRBV4-2 and J is TRBJ2-2; D tentatively reads TRBD1 or TRBD2 (5 bases each). CDR1 and CDR2 from the germline V gene are LGHNA and YNFKEQ. The CDR3 loop spans 15 amino acids. V lost 0 bases and J lost 6, with 11 bases in between.

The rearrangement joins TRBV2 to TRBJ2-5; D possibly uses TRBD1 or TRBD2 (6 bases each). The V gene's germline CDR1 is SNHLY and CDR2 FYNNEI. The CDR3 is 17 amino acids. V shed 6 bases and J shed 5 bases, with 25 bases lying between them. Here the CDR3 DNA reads TGTGCCAGCAGGCGGCGATTAAACAACAGGAGGGGGGAGACCCAGTACTTC. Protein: CASRRRLNNRRGETQYF.

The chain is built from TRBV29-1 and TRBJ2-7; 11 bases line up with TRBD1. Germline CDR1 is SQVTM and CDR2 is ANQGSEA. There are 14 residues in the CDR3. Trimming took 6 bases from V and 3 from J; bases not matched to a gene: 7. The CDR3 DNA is TGCAGCGTCTTAACCGGGACAGGGGGCTACGAGCAGTACTTC. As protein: CSVLTGTGGYEQYF.